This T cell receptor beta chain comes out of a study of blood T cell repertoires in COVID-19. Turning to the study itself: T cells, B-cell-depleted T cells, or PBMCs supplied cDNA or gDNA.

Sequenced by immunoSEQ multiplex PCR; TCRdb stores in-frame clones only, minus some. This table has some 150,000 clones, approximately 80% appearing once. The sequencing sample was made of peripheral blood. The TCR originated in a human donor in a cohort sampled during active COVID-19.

CDR3 protein: CASSSQQTAGSYEQYF. The CDR3, as DNA: TGTGCCAGCAGCTCCCAGCAAACGGCAGGGTCCTACGAGCAGTACTTC. The chain combines TRBV21-1 with TRBJ2-7; the table's D call, TRBD1, was not checked against the DNA. TRBV21-1 is reported as a pseudogene. There are 16 residues in the CDR3.